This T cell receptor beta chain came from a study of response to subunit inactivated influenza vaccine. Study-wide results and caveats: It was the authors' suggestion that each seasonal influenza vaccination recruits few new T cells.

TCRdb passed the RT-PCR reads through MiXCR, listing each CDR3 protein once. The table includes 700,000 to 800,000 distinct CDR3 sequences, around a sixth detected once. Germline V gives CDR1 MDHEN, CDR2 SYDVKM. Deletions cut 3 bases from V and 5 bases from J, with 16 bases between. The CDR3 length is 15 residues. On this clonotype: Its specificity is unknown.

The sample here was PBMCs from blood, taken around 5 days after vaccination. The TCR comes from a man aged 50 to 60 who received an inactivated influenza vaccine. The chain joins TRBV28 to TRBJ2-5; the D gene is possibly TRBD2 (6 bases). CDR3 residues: CASSLGGRHRETQYF. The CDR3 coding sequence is TGTGCCAGCAGTTTGGGTGGGAGGCATCGGGAGACCCAGTACTTC.